The 10 T cell receptor beta chains below all came from one sample that was sequenced in a study of T cell responses to AZD1222 COVID-19 vaccine. Generated by immunoSEQ multiplex PCR, the TCRdb table keeps only in-frame clones and is missing some. The repertoire consists of about 110,000 clones, with around nine tenths occurring once and the leading ten covering roughly a fifth. This specimen consisted of peripheral blood, obtained on day 0 of AZD1222 vaccination. These receptor sequences come from an adult in good health.

This chain connects TRBV4-3 to TRBJ2-2; 8 bases align to TRBD2. V lost 0 bases and J lost 4; bases outside the gene matches: 4. The germline V gene has CDR1 LGHNA and CDR2 YSLEER. The CDR3 runs 16 residues. The chain's CDR3 is CASSQEERGTTGELFF. The CDR3 DNA reads TGCGCCAGCAGCCAAGAAGAGCGGGGGACCACCGGGGAGCTGTTTTTT.

The chain has TRBV6-5 and TRBJ1-5, with 8 bases matching TRBD1. Germline CDR1 is MNHEY and CDR2 is SVGAGI. Trimming took 6 bases from V and 5 from J; bases not matched to a gene: 0. This CDR3 is 12 amino acids long. The CDR3 spells CASRQGDQPQHF. The DNA of the CDR3 is TGTGCCAGCAGACAGGGGGATCAGCCCCAGCATTTT.

The V gene is TRBV27, the J gene TRBJ2-2; D might be TRBD1 (6 bases). The CDR3 spans 15 residues. Germline values: CDR1 MNHEY, CDR2 SMNVEV (reference sequence). V was pared by 8 bases and J by 3 bases, with 16 bases between. DNA of the CDR3: TGTGCCAGCGGGCAAACAGGGCCCGACACCGGGGAGCTGTTTTTT. Protein: CASGQTGPDTGELFF.

Turning to this clone: At the DNA level, this CDR3 is encoded by other sequences in the same sample as well. The gene calls are TRBV7-2 and TRBJ2-7; D is unclear. V lost 3 bases and J 0 bases, leaving 0 bases between the germline ends. CDR1 is SGHTA and CDR2 is FQGNSA in the germline V gene. CDR3 length: 11 amino acids. CDR3 in amino acids: CASSFSYEQYF. CDR3 bases: TGTGCCAGCAGCTTCTCCTACGAGCAGTACTTC.

V and J are TRBV9 and TRBJ1-5; no clear D gene. The CDR3 totals 14 residues. Deletions cut 0 bases from V and 6 bases from J, with 10 bases between. Germline V gene lookup returns CDR1 SGDLS and CDR2 YYNGEE. The CDR3 reads CASSVGEGGQPQHF. The CDR3 bases are TGTGCCAGCAGCGTAGGGGAGGGTGGTCAGCCCCAGCATTTT.

The chain combines TRBV5-1 with TRBJ2-3; D unclear. V was clipped by 2 bases and J by 2 bases, with 9 bases between them. Germline CDR1 is SGHRS and CDR2 is YFSETQ. This CDR3 comprises 14 residues. The CDR3 spells CASSLKGPTDTQYF. In DNA form, the CDR3 reads TGCGCCAGCAGCTTAAAGGGTCCCACAGATACGCAGTATTTT.

This sequence joins TRBV3-1 (or the pseudogene TRBV3-2) and TRBJ1-4; 9 positions agree with TRBD1. The CDR3 has 16 residues. The germline CDR1 and CDR2 sequences are LGHDT and YNNKEL (reference sequence). J was trimmed by 8 bases and V by 3 bases; bases with no gene match: 10. The CDR3 DNA is TGTGCCAGCAGCCAGGAAGCAGGGACAGGGCTAGAAAAACTGTTTTTT. This encodes CASSQEAGTGLEKLFF.

V gene TRBV7-9 combines with J gene TRBJ1-5, with D unresolved. Trimming took 3 bases from V and 4 from J, leaving 7 bases between them. The CDR3 has 13 residues. CDR1 and CDR2 from the germline V gene are SEHNR and FQNEAQ (reference sequence). The CDR3 spells CASSFSGNQPQHF. The CDR3 DNA reads TGTGCCAGCAGCTTTTCCGGGAATCAGCCCCAGCATTTT. The whole variable domain, filled in from reference TRBV7-9 and TRBJ1-5, reads DTGVSQNPRHKITKRGQNVTFRCDPISEHNRLYWYRQTLGQGPEFLTYFQNEAQLEKSRLLSDRFSAERPKGSFSTLEIQRTEQGDSAMYLCASSFSGNQPQHFGDGTRLSIL.

This clone came up once. The chain carries TRBV6-4 and TRBJ2-2; 10 nucleotides line up with TRBD1. CDR1 MRHNA and CDR2 SNTAGT come from the germline V gene. CDR3 length: 15 amino acids. V gave up 6 bases and J gave up 4 bases; unmatched junction bases: 5. The CDR3 loop reads CASSRDRGGTGELFF. CDR3 nucleotides: TGTGCCAGCAGCCGGGACAGGGGAGGCACCGGGGAGCTGTTTTTT.

The rearrangement uses TRBV10-3 and TRBJ1-3; 8 nucleotides align to TRBD1. Germline V gene sequence: CDR1 ENHRY, CDR2 SYGVKD. After removal of 6 bases from V and 1 base from J, the junction contained 11 bases not matched to a gene. The CDR3 sequence is 17 residues long. In nucleotides, the CDR3 is TGTGCCATCAGGAGAGGACAGGGCTCTTCTTCTGGAAACACCATATATTTT. This sequence encodes CAIRRGQGSSSGNTIYF.